This T cell receptor (beta chain) was sequenced in a study of T cells in Graves' hyperthyroidism and ophthalmopathy (dated by TCRdb to between 2019 and 2020). Context from the whole study: Peripheral blood samples were taken at the time of initial diagnosis, prior to any treatment. TCR V-J signatures able to tell the groups apart were searched for in a discovery cohort of 90 to 100 patients, of whom 43 had Graves' ophthalmopathy and about 60 had stable Graves' hyperthyroidism. Whether ophthalmopathy could be predicted prospectively was tested in an independent validation cohort made up of under 20 hyperthyroidism patients plus 17 patients who later progressed to ophthalmopathy. For training and testing, the roughly 93 patients in the discovery cohort were randomly divided in a 7:3 ratio. The study also compared thyroid tissue and blood T-cell repertoires from roughly six Graves' hyperthyroidism patients. Once sampling was done, hyperthyroidism patients were given methimazole at a starting dose of 30 mg daily, whereas ophthalmopathy patients were given high-dose intravenous methylprednisolone. The paper reports TCR Vbeta CDR3 sequencing of 130 to 150 peripheral blood samples: around 41 ophthalmopathy, 75 to 80 hyperthyroidism and around 17 progressor patients.

Amplification of TCR beta CDR3 regions was carried out from RNA transcripts. The TCR CDR3 was subjected to a first round of RT-PCR using the HTBI primer set and the Qiagen OneStep RT-PCR kit. Libraries were constructed in a second round of multiplex PCR, after which size selection and purification were performed. Sequencing of the libraries was done on an Illumina HiSeq2000 using paired-end 100 bp reads. Regarding the original processing steps: SOAPnuke was used to process the raw data, throwing out any read that contained adapters or uncalled bases, had a mean Phred below 15, or lacked an exact constant-primer or identifier match. High-quality paired reads were merged using COPE v1.2.5, and each unique nucleotide sequence was defined as a clonotype. Clonotypes were aligned to IMGT TRBV, TRBD and TRBJ reference segments using MiTCR v1.1. The analysis was restricted to V-J combinations with a frequency above 0.0001, which together covered around 99% of the repertoires. The TCS score was defined as the ratio of F50 (clonal expansion) to E x V (chaos), calculated using BLOSUM62-based TCRdist between CDR3 peptides within each V-J. Welch's t-statistics and random forest reduced 514 V-J features to 10 to 15, which were used in a naive Bayes classifier (R e1071). TCRdb's own reprocessing of the public reads used fastp at Q25 and MiXCR and kept productive beta chains. Rows with one shared CDR3 protein collapse into an entry with the most common genes and DNA. In this record, the V and J calls reflect TCRdb's handling and not the investigators' own analysis. Here the sample has around 690,000 distinct CDR3 sequences; roughly 17% occur a single time. In total, the top ten clones hold roughly 15% of the sample.

The CDR3 has 16 amino acids, counting the end cysteine and phenylalanine. The kept DNA is CDR3 alone, 48 bases in frame from the first base. The germline V gene yields SGHRS for CDR1 and YFSETQ for CDR2. The trim is 1 base for V and 0 bases for J, with a gap of 10 bases between the germline ends. Worth noting for this clonotype: Its specific antigen is unknown. No clone much larger than this one lies a single base away; base qualities are absent.

Stable Graves' hyperthyroidism was defined as the absence of progression to ophthalmopathy over 18 months of follow-up. Hyperthyroidism patients were aged 18 to 65 years and newly diagnosed, with disease duration of less than 2 months. The study excluded patients with uncontrolled infections, other autoimmune diseases, pregnancy or lactation. Diagnoses relied on clinical symptoms, serum thyroxine and TRAb, thyroid ultrasound and orbital computed tomography. Ficoll-Paque density gradient centrifugation was used to isolate PBMCs from about 9 ml of fresh peripheral blood. Total RNA was extracted with Trizol reagent, and quality was checked on an Agilent 2100 Bioanalyzer. The research as a whole found: Most expanded thyroid clonotypes (frequency above 0.001) were also found in blood, which suggests that blood repertoires may mirror thyroid immune responses. In validation, the model predicted progression to ophthalmopathy with approximately 71% sensitivity and approximately 78% specificity, a median of 6.5 months before onset. No statistical method was used to set the sample size in advance, and investigators knew the group allocation. In cross-validation, a model built on a 13 V-J signature told ophthalmopathy apart from stable hyperthyroidism with under 90% sensitivity and approximately 84% specificity, and in testing the same model reached 80%/75%.

Sequencing was carried out using blood. The receptor chain draws on TRBV5-1 and TRBJ2-2; a tentative D call is TRBD2 (6 bases match). This TCR was sampled from a middle-aged man with Graves' hyperthyroidism. The nucleotide sequence reads as follows: TGCGCCAGCAGCTTGATAGTAGCGGCGAACACCGGGGAGCTGTTTTTT. This codes for CASSLIVAANTGELFF.